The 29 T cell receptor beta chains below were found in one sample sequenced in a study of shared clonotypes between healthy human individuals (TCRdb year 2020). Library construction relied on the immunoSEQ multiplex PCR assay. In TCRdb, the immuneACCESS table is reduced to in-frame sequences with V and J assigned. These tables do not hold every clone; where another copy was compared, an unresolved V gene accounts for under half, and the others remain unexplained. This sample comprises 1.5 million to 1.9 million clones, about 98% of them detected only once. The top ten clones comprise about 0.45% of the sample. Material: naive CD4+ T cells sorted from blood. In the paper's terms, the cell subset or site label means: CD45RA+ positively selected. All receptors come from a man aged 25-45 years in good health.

This CDR3 reads CAIRASDNEQFF. The CDR3 DNA reads TGTGCCATCAGGGCAAGCGACAATGAGCAGTTCTTC. The V gene is TRBV10-3, the J gene TRBJ2-1; no definite D call. Between the trimmed V and J ends, which lost 6 bases and 5 bases, there was a span of 8 bases. CDR3 length: 12 residues. CDR1 is ENHRY and CDR2 is SYGVKD in the germline V gene.

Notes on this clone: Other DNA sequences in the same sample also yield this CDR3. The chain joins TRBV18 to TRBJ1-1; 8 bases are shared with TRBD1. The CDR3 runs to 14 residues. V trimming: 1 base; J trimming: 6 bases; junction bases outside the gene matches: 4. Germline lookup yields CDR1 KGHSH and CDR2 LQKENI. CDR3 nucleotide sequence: TGTGCCAGCTCACCACTCGACAGGGGTGCTGAAGCTTTCTTT. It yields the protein CASSPLDRGAEAFF.

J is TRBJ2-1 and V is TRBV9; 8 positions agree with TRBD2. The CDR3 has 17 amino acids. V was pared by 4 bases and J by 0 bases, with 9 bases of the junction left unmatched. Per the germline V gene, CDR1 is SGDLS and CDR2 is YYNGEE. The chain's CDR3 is CASSLLAGSSSYNEQFF. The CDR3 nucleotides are TGTGCCAGCAGCCTCCTAGCGGGTTCTTCCTCCTACAATGAGCAGTTCTTC.

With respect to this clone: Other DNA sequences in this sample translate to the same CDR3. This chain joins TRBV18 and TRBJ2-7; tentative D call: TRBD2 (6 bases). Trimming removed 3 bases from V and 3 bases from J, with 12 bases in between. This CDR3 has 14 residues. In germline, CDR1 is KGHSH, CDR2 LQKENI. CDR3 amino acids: CASSPPGGGYEQYF. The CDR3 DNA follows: TGTGCCAGCTCACCGCCCGGGGGAGGCTACGAGCAGTACTTC.

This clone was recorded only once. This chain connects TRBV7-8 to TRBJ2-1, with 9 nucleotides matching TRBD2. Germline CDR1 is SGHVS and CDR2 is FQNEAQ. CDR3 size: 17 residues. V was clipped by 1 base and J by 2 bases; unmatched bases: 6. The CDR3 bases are TGTGCCAGCAGCTTAGGGGGCGCGGGAGGGCCCTACAATGAGCAGTTCTTC. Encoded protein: CASSLGGAGGPYNEQFF.

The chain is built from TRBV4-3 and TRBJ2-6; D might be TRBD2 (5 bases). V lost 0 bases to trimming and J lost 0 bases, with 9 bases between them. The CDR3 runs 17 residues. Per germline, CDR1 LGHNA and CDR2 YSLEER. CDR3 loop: CASSQDPGSSGANVLTF. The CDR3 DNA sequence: TGCGCCAGCAGCCAAGATCCGGGGTCCTCTGGGGCCAACGTCCTGACTTTC.

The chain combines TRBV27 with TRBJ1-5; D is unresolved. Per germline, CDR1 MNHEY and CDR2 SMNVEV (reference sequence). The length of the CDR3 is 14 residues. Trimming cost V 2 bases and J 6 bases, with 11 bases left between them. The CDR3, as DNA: TGTGCCAGCAGTTTACGGCCCCTTCGTCAGCCCCAGCATTTT. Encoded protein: CASSLRPLRQPQHF.

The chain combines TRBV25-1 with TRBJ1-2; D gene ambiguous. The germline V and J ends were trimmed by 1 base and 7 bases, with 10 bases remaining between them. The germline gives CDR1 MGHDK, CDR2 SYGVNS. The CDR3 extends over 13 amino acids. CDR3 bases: TGTGCCAGCAGTGAATTAAGGCACCCTGGCTACACCTTC. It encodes CASSELRHPGYTF.

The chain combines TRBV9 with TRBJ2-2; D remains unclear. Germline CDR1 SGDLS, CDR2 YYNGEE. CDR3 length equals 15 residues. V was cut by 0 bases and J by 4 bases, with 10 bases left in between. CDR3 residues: CASSVAGLGTGELFF. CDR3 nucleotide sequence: TGTGCCAGCAGCGTAGCTGGTTTAGGCACCGGGGAGCTGTTTTTT. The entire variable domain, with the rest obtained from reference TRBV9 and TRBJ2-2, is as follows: DSGVTQTPKHLITATGQRVTLRCSPRSGDLSVYWYQQSLDQGLQFLIQYYNGEERAKGNILERFSAQQFPDLHSELNLSSLELGDSALYFCASSVAGLGTGELFFGEGSRLTVL.

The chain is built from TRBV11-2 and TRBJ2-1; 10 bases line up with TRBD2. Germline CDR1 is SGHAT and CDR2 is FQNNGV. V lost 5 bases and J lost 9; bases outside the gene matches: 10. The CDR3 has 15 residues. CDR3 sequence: CASSTSSGSLAEQFF. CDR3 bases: TGTGCCAGCAGCACGTCTAGCGGGAGTCTCGCTGAGCAGTTCTTC.

This CDR3 reads CASSPGDYSEAFF. The CDR3 DNA reads as TGTGCCAGCAGTCCCGGGGACTACAGCGAAGCTTTCTTT. The gene calls are TRBV28 and TRBJ1-1; a weak D match, TRBD1 (5 bases). Germline V CDR1 and CDR2: MDHEN, SYDVKM. This CDR3 region has 13 residues. Deletions cut 5 bases from V and 8 bases from J, with 15 bases between.

The CDR3 protein is CASSISGGANQPQHF. CDR3 DNA: TGTGCCAGTAGTATCTCCGGGGGTGCGAATCAGCCCCAGCATTTT. V usage is TRBV19 and J usage is TRBJ1-5, with D perhaps TRBD1 (5 bases). The CDR3 is 15 residues long. From germline, CDR1 is LNHDA and CDR2 SQIVND (reference sequence). The V end was cut by 3 bases, the J end by 4 bases, with 13 bases between.

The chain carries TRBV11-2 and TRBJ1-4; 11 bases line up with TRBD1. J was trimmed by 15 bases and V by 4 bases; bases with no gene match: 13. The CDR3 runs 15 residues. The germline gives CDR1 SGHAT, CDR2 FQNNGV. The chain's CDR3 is CASSSLAGQGARVFF. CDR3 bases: TGTGCCAGCAGCTCACTAGCCGGACAGGGGGCGCGGGTGTTTTTT.

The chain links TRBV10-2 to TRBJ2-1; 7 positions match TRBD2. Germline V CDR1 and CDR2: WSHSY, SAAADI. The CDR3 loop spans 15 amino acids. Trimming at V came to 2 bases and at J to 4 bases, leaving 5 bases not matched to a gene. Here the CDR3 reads CASSELAGEYNEQFF. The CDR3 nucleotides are TGCGCCAGCAGTGAGCTGGCGGGAGAGTACAATGAGCAGTTCTTC.

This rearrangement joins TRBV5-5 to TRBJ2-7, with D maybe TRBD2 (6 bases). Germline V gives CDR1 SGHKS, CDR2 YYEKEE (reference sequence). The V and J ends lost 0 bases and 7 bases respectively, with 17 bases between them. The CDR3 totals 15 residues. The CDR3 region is CASSLVVGGLGEQYF. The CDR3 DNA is TGTGCCAGCAGCTTGGTGGTGGGGGGTCTAGGAGAGCAGTACTTC.

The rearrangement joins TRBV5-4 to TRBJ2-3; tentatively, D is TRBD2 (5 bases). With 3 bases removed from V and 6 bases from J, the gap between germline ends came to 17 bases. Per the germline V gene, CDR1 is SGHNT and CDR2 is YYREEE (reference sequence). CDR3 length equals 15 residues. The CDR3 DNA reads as TGTGCCAGCAGCTCCCGGGATGGAAGTGCTGATACGCAGTATTTT. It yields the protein CASSSRDGSADTQYF.

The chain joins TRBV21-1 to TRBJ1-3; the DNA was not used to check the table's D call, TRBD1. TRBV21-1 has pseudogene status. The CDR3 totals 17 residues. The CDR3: CASSPGAGGNSGNTIYF. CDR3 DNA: TGTGCCAGCAGCCCCGGGGCAGGGGGAAACTCTGGAAACACCATATATTTT.

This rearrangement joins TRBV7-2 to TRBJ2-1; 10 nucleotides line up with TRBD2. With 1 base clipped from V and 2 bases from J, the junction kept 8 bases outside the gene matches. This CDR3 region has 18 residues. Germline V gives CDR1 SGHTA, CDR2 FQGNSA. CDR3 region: CASSLDRSTSGTYNEQFF. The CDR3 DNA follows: TGTGCCAGCAGCTTAGACAGAAGTACTAGCGGGACCTACAATGAGCAGTTCTTC.

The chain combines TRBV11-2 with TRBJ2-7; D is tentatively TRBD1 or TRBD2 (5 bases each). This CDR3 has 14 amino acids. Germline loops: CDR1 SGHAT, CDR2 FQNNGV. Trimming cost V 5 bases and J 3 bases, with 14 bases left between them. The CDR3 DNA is TGTGCCAGCAGCCTAAGGGACCGCCACTACGAGCAGTACTTC. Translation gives CASSLRDRHYEQYF.

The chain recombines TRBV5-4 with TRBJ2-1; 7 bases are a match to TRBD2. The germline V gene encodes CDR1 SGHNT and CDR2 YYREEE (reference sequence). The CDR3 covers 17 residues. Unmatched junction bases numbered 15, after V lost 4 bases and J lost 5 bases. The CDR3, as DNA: TGTGCCAGCAGCCATCGGGGGAGGGCCGTTCCCCACAATGAGCAGTTCTTC. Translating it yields CASSHRGRAVPHNEQFF.

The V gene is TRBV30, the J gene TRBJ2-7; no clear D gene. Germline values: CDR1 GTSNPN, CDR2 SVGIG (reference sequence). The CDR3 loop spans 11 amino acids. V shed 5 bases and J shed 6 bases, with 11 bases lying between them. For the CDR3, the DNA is TGTGCCTGGGGACGCTCGGGCGAGCAGTACTTC. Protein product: CAWGRSGEQYF.

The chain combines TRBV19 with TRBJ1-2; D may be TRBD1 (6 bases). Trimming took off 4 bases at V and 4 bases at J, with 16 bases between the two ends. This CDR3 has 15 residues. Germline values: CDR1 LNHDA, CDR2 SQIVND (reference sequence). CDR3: CASSTQGKGGYGYTF. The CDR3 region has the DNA TGTGCCAGTAGTACCCAGGGGAAGGGAGGCTATGGCTACACCTTC.

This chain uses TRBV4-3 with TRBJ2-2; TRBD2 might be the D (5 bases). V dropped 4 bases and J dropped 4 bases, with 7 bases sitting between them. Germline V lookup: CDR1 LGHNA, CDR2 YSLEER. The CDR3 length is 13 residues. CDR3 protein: CASSPRGTGELFF. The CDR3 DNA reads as TGCGCCAGCAGCCCCCGGGGCACCGGGGAGCTGTTTTTT.

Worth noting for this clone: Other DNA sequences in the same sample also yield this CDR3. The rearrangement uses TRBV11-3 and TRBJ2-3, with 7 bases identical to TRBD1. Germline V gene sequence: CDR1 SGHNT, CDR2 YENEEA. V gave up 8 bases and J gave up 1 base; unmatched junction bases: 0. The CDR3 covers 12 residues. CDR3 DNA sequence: TGTGCCAGCCAGGGGGGCACAGATACGCAGTATTTT. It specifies CASQGGTDTQYF.

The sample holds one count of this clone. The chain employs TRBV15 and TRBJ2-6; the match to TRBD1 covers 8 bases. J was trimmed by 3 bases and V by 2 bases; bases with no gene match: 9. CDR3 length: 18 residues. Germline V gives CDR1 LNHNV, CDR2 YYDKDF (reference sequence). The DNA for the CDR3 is TGTGCCACCAGCAGAATTACTCAGGGGGCCTATGGGGCCAACGTCCTGACTTTC. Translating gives CATSRITQGAYGANVLTF.

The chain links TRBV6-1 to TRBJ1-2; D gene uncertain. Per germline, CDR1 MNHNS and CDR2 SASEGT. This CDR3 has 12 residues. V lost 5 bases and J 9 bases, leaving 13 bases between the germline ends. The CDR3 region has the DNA TGTGCCAGCAGTCCGACAAGGAGAAGCTACACCTTC. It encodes CASSPTRRSYTF.

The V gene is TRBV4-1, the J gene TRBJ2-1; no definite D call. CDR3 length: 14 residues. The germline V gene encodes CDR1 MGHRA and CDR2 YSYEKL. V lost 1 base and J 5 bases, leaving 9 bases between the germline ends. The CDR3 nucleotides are TGCGCCAGCAGCCAAGTTCAAGCGAACAATGAGCAGTTCTTC. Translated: CASSQVQANNEQFF.

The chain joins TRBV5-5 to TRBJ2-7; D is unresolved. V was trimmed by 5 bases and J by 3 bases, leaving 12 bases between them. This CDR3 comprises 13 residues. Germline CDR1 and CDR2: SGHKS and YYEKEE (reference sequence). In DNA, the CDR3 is TGTGCCAGCAGTGCAGGAACTCGCTACGAGCAGTACTTC. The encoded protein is CASSAGTRYEQYF.

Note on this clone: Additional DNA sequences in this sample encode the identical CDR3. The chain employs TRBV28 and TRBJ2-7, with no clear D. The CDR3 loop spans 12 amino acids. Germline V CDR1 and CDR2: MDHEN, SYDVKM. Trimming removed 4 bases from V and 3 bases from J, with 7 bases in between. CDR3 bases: TGTGCCAGCAGTTCACCCCTCTACGAGCAGTACTTC. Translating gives CASSSPLYEQYF.